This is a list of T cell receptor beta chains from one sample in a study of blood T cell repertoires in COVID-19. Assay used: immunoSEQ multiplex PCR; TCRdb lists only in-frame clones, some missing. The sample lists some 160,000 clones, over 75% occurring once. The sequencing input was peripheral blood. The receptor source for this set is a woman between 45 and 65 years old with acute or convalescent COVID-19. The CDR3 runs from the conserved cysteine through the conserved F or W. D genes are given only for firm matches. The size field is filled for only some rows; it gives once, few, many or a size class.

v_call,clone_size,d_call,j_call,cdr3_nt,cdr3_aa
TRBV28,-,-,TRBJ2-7,TGTGCCAGCAACAAAAGCAGCAGGGAAGTCTACGAGCAGTACTTC,CASNKSSREVYEQYF
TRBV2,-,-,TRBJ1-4,TGTGCCAGCACCCTGGAGCCTGCAACTAATGAAAAACTGTTTTTT,CASTLEPATNEKLFF
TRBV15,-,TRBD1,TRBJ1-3,TGTGCCACCAGCAGAGATCGGGACAGTGGGATCTCTGGAAACACCATATATTTT,CATSRDRDSGISGNTIYF
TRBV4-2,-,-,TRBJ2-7,TGTGCCAGCAGCCAAGAAGACGGACAGCTTGTCTACGAGCAGTACTTC,CASSQEDGQLVYEQYF
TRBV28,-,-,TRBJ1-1,TGTGCCAGCAGTTTTCCCAGGGATTCCGCTGAAGCTTTCTTT,CASSFPRDSAEAFF
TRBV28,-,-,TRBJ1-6,TGTGCCAGCAGCCTACAGATCCACAGGGAAAATTCACCCCTCCACTTT,CASSLQIHRENSPLHF
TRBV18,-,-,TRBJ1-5,TGTGCCAGCTCACCGGTGGGAGATAGCAATCAGCCCCAGCATTTT,CASSPVGDSNQPQHF
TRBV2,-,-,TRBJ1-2,TGTGCCAGCAGTGAGGCCTGGGACTGGTATGGCTACACCTTC,CASSEAWDWYGYTF
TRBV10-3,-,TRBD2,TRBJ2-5,TGTGCCATCAGTGATGCGCGGGGGGCGGAAGAGACCCAGTACTTC,CAISDARGAEETQYF
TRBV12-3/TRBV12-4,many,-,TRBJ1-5,TGTGCCAGCAGTTTTGGAGCTGGTCAGCCCCAGCATTTT,CASSFGAGQPQHF
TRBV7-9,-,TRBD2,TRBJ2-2,TGTGCCAGCAGCTTAGGACTAGCGGGGGTTGCCTCCGGGGAGCTGTTTTTT,CASSLGLAGVASGELFF
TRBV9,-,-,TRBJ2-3,TGTGCCAGCAGCGGGGGGCCGACAGATACGCAGTATTTT,CASSGGPTDTQYF
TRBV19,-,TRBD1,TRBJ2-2,TGTGCCAGTACATACAGGGCAGGGGGCAAATCCGGGGAGCTGTTTTTT,CASTYRAGGKSGELFF
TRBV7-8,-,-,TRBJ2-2,TGTGCCAGCAGCTTAGCTAGACTAGCGAACACCGGGGAGCTGTTTTTT,CASSLARLANTGELFF
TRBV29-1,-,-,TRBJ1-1,TGCAGCGTAGCTTACCTCATGGACACTGAAGCTTTCTTT,CSVAYLMDTEAFF
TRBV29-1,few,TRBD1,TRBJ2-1,TGCAGCGTCCCGCCCCCCGGGACAGACGGCTCCTACAATGAGCAGTTCTTC,CSVPPPGTDGSYNEQFF
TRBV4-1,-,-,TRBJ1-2,TGCGCCAGCAGCCCAGCCGCGGGTAGGAACTATGGCTACACCTTC,CASSPAAGRNYGYTF
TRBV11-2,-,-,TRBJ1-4,TGTGCCAGCAGCTTATGGGCAAACTTTAATGAAAAACTGTTTTTT,CASSLWANFNEKLFF
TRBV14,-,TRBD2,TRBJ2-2,TGTGCCAGCAGCACGCTAGCGGGACGGGACACCGGGGAGCTGTTTTTT,CASSTLAGRDTGELFF
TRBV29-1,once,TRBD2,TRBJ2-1,TGCAGCGTGGGGACTAGCGGGGGGGCCTATGAGCAGTTCTTC,CSVGTSGGAYEQFF
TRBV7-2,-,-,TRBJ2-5,TGTGCCAGCAGCTTAGAGGGAGCCCAAGAGACCCAGTACTTC,CASSLEGAQETQYF
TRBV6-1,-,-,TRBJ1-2,TGTGCCAGCAGTGAAGAGCGGATCTATGGCTACACCTTC,CASSEERIYGYTF
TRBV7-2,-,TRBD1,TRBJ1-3,TGTGCCAGCAGCTGGGACAGTGGAAACACCATATATTTT,CASSWDSGNTIYF
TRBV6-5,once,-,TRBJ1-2,TGTGCCAGCAGTTACTCGTTTCAGATCAACTATGGCTACACCTTC,CASSYSFQINYGYTF
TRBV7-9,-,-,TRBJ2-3,TGTGCCAGCAGCTTACCAGTACGGGGTACGCAGTATTTT,CASSLPVRGTQYF
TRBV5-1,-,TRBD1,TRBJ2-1,TGCGCCAGCAGCGCGGGACAGGAGCACAATGAGCAGTTCTTC,CASSAGQEHNEQFF
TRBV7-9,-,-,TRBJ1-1,TGTGCCAGCAGCTTAGGACAGATGAACACTGAAGCTTTCTTT,CASSLGQMNTEAFF
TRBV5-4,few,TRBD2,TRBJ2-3,TGTGCCAGCAGTCCGGCGGGGGGGCGCACAGATACGCAGTATTTT,CASSPAGGRTDTQYF
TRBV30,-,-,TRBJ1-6,TGTGCCTGGGGGAGCGGGAATTCACCCCTCCACTTT,CAWGSGNSPLHF
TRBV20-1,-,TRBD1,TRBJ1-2,TGCAGTGCTAGTCACAGGGGACATGGCTACACCTTC,CSASHRGHGYTF
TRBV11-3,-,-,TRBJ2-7,TGTGCCAGCAGTGTAGACAGAGACTACGAGCAGTACTTC,CASSVDRDYEQYF
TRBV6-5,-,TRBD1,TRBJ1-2,TGTGCCAGCAGTACGGGACAGCTAAACTATGGCTACACCTTC,CASSTGQLNYGYTF
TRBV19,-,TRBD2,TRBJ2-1,TGTGCCAGTAGTATATTTGCGGGGGGGCCATATTATGAGCAGTTCTTC,CASSIFAGGPYYEQFF
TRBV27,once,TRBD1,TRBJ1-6,TGTGCCAGCAGTTTAATGGGACAGAATTCACCCCTCCACTTT,CASSLMGQNSPLHF
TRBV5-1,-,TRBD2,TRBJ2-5,TGCGCCAGCAGCCTTACAGGGCCTCCGGGGGGGGAGACCCAGTACTTC,CASSLTGPPGGETQYF